This T cell receptor beta chain appears in the sequencing data of a study of shared clonotypes between healthy human individuals. Study summary: Donors had three CD4 naive, three CD4 memory, two CD8 naive and one CD8 memory plate apiece. General study points: A few donors had roughly 5% of their naive CD4 clonotypes in common.

For this clone: Antigen specificity is unknown.

CDR3 size: 13 residues. Germline V lookup: CDR1 PRHDT, CDR2 FYEKMQ (reference sequence). V lost 4 bases, J lost 2 bases, and 9 bases lay in between. Naive CD8 cells lacked CD45RO and underwent positive selection for CCR7, leaving out terminally differentiated effector memory CD45RA+ cells. Adult Caucasians living in Nashville, Tennessee made up all of the donors. The assay was run at deep level. The protocol was immunoSEQ multiplex PCR, while the TCRdb copy is restricted to in-frame clones and leaves out a portion. The repertoire holds about 2 million clones, with approximately 94% as singletons. Sequencing was done on a sample of naive CD8+ T cells sorted from blood. The chain recombines TRBV13 with TRBJ2-7, with D perhaps matching TRBD2 (6 bases). The sequence was obtained from a man younger than 30 in good health. CDR3 DNA: TGTGCCAGCAGCTCCGGAGGGGCCTACGAGCAGTACTTC. It codes for CASSSGGAYEQYF.